This passage covers 12 T cell receptor beta chains from one sample sequenced in a study of T cells in Graves' hyperthyroidism and ophthalmopathy. Amplification yielded TCR beta CDR3 regions, with RNA transcripts as the source. The HTBI primer set drove a first-round RT-PCR of the TCR CDR3. TCRdb processed the multiplex PCR reads anew with MiXCR; each CDR3 protein has one entry. The data show 600,000 to 700,000 distinct CDR3 sequences, 40% to 55% seen once. The sample taken for sequencing was peripheral blood or thyroid tissue (not recorded which). The source of these receptors is an adult man with Graves' disease, either hyperthyroidism or ophthalmopathy (not recorded which).

V gene TRBV29-1 combines with J gene TRBJ1-1; TRBD1 is a possible D gene (6 bases). Trimming cost V 8 bases and J 4 bases, with 17 bases left between them. Germline assignment: CDR1 SQVTM and CDR2 ANQGSEA. CDR3 length equals 13 residues. The CDR3 nucleotides read TGCAGCTTGGATCCACAGGGCCGCACTGAAGCTTTCTTT. This sequence encodes CSLDPQGRTEAFF.

This clonotype was counted a single time. The chain couples TRBV29-1 to TRBJ2-7, with 8 positions matching TRBD2. Germline CDR1 SQVTM, CDR2 ANQGSEA. This CDR3 region has 12 residues. The ends lost 6 bases at V and 4 bases at J; junction bases unmatched: 5. CDR3 loop: CSVRTSSYEQYF. CDR3 in DNA: TGCAGCGTACGGACTAGCAGTTACGAGCAGTACTTC.

This clonotype was counted ten times or more. The chain carries TRBV2 and TRBJ1-4; D not certain. Trimming took 5 bases from V and 3 from J, leaving 10 bases between them. CDR3 size: 14 residues. Germline values: CDR1 SNHLY, CDR2 FYNNEI. CDR3 DNA sequence: TGTGCCAGCAGTCCGACATCGGCTAATGAAAAACTGTTTTTT. Translated: CASSPTSANEKLFF.

The J gene is TRBJ2-7, the V gene TRBV29-1; 7 nucleotides match TRBD2. CDR1 is SQVTM, CDR2 ANQGSEA, per germline. After removal of 4 bases from V and 4 bases from J, the junction contained 4 bases not matched to a gene. This CDR3 is built from 12 residues. This chain's CDR3 is CSVGAGRYEQYF. CDR3 sequence (DNA): TGCAGCGTTGGAGCGGGGAGGTACGAGCAGTACTTC.

The chain couples TRBV7-9 to TRBJ2-7; 8 positions agree with TRBD2. Per the germline V gene, CDR1 is SEHNR and CDR2 is FQNEAQ (reference sequence). The trim removed 0 bases at V and 2 bases at J, leaving 3 bases unmatched. This CDR3 is 15 amino acids long. The CDR3 reads CASSLASGEAYEQYF. In nucleotides, the CDR3 is TGTGCCAGCAGCTTAGCTAGCGGGGAAGCCTACGAGCAGTACTTC.

This clonotype was seen repeatedly, ten times or more. The chain carries TRBV7-9 and TRBJ1-1, with 7 bases that match TRBD1. CDR3 length: 17 residues. V lost 2 bases, J lost 0 bases, and 9 bases stayed unmatched. Looked up from germline, CDR1 is SEHNR and CDR2 is FQNEAQ (reference sequence). CDR3 sequence (DNA): TGTGCCAGCAGCTTAACCGACAGGGAGTTTGTGAACACTGAAGCTTTCTTT. It encodes CASSLTDREFVNTEAFF.

J is TRBJ1-4 and V is TRBV11-1; D is uncertain. The V gene lost 5 bases and the J gene lost 10 bases, with 17 bases spanning the gap. The CDR3 totals 14 residues. In germline, CDR1 is SGHAT, CDR2 FQDESV (reference sequence). The CDR3 here is CASSPPPRSGKLFF. In DNA form, the CDR3 reads TGTGCCAGCAGCCCCCCCCCCCGTTCGGGAAAACTGTTTTTT.

CDR3 sequence reads: CATSPIPTDRNQPQHF. CDR3 nucleotide sequence: TGTGCCACCAGCCCCATCCCGACGGACCGCAATCAGCCCCAGCATTTT. This chain uses TRBV15 with TRBJ1-5, with D unresolved. Trimming removed 5 bases from V and 2 bases from J, with 16 bases in between. The CDR3 contains 16 residues. Germline values: CDR1 LNHNV, CDR2 YYDKDF (reference sequence).

About this clonotype: At one boundary the junction diverges from the germline segment, which might be a read error. The J gene is TRBJ1-5, the V gene TRBV11-2, with 10 positions matching TRBD1. There are 14 residues in the CDR3. CDR1 SGHAT and CDR2 FQNNGV come from the germline V gene. CDR3 bases: TGCGCCAGCAGCGCGGGGACAGGGGAACAGGGCCAGCATTTT. The encoded protein is CASSAGTGEQGQHF.

This clonotype was counted ten times or more. The chain employs TRBV15 and TRBJ1-6, with TRBD1 matching 9 bases. The germline gives CDR1 LNHNV, CDR2 YYDKDF (reference sequence). V shed 0 bases and J 8 bases; nucleotides not matched to a gene: 2. The CDR3 is 15 amino acids. This CDR3 is CATSRDRDRDSPLHF. CDR3 coding DNA: TGTGCCACCAGCAGAGATAGGGACAGGGATTCACCCCTCCACTTT.

This clonotype occurred many times. The chain uses TRBV20-1 and TRBJ1-4; possibly TRBD1 for D (5 bases). Trimming shortened V by 0 bases and J by 8 bases, and 13 bases separated the two germline ends. The CDR3 runs 14 residues. Germline V CDR1 and CDR2: DFQATT, SNEGSKA (reference sequence). CDR3 sequence (DNA): TGCAGTGCTAGAGATACCAGGGAAGACGAAAAACTGTTTTTT. Protein product: CSARDTREDEKLFF.

This clonotype came up a few times. The chain joins TRBV20-1 to TRBJ2-7; no definite D call. The germline V gene has CDR1 DFQATT and CDR2 SNEGSKA (reference sequence). The CDR3 sequence is 12 residues long. Trimming took off 4 bases at V and 0 bases at J, with 7 bases between the two ends. The CDR3 region has the DNA TGCAGTGCTAACCTGGACTCCTACGAGCAGTACTTC. Translation: CSANLDSYEQYF.